The 8 T cell receptor beta chains reported below all come from one sample, sequenced in a study of shared clonotypes between healthy human individuals. The table came from immunoSEQ multiplex PCR; TCRdb's copy has only in-frame clones and leaves some out. The table lists about 980,000 clones, over 75% of them singletons. The specimen was memory CD4+ T cells sorted from blood. Subset meaning: CD45RA-negative fraction. The receptor set was obtained from a man aged 18 to 35 in good health.

The gene calls are TRBV11-2 and TRBJ1-4, with 7 bases that match TRBD1. The germline CDR1 and CDR2 sequences are SGHAT and FQNNGV. The V and J ends lost 5 bases and 5 bases, in that order; junction bases with no gene match: 17. There are 18 residues in the CDR3. In nucleotides, the CDR3 is TGTGCCAGCAGCAAAGGGTCGACAGGGAATACGAGGAATGAAAAACTGTTTTTT. Protein sequence: CASSKGSTGNTRNEKLFF.

V and J are TRBV4-3 and TRBJ2-3, with 7 bases aligning to TRBD2. The V gene's germline CDR1 is LGHNA and CDR2 YSLEER. J gave up 0 bases and V 0 bases, and 6 bases lay outside the gene matches. The CDR3 contains 17 residues. The CDR3 here is CASSQEEAGLSTDTQYF. CDR3 nucleotide sequence: TGCGCCAGCAGCCAAGAGGAAGCGGGACTTAGCACAGATACGCAGTATTTT.

This clone was picked up one time. The genes are TRBV6-6 and TRBJ2-3; D is uncertain. Germline-derived CDR1 and CDR2 are MNHNY and SVGAGI (reference sequence). V lost 6 bases, J lost 2 bases, and 9 bases lay in between. The CDR3 has 13 residues. The CDR3 loop reads CASSRTSTDTQYF. CDR3 bases: TGTGCCAGCAGCCGGACCTCCACAGATACGCAGTATTTT.

This chain uses TRBV15 with TRBJ1-4; D is unresolved. The CDR3 sequence is 15 residues long. The V and J ends lost 5 bases and 3 bases respectively, with 13 bases between them. Germline CDR1 LNHNV, CDR2 YYDKDF (reference sequence). The CDR3: CATSVDGPPNEKLFF. For the CDR3, the DNA is TGTGCCACCAGCGTTGACGGCCCCCCTAATGAAAAACTGTTTTTT.

The genes are TRBV2 and TRBJ2-7, with 10 bases identical to TRBD2. V was pared by 7 bases and J by 5 bases, with 11 bases of the junction left unmatched. Looked up from germline, CDR1 is SNHLY and CDR2 is FYNNEI. This CDR3 has 15 residues. The CDR3, as DNA: TGTGCCAGCATCCAAGGGGGGACTAGCGCCCACGAGCAGTACTTC. Its protein is CASIQGGTSAHEQYF.

This chain links TRBV6-6 with TRBJ1-6; TRBD1 might be the D (5 bases). CDR3 length equals 15 residues. The V gene lost 6 bases and the J gene lost 7 bases, with 16 bases spanning the gap. Germline CDR1 and CDR2: MNHNY and SVGAGI (reference sequence). CDR3 protein: CASRVTEGDNSPLHF. CDR3 nucleotides: TGTGCCAGCAGAGTTACGGAAGGGGACAATTCACCCCTCCACTTT.

In DNA form, the CDR3 reads TGTGCCAGCAGCACTAGCTCCTACAATGAGCAGTTCTTC. Translating it yields CASSTSSYNEQFF. This chain links TRBV7-2 with TRBJ2-1; TRBD2 is a possible D gene (5 bases). Germline V gene sequence: CDR1 SGHTA, CDR2 FQGNSA. The CDR3 is made up of 13 amino acids. Trimming took off 5 bases at V and 0 bases at J, with 5 bases between the two ends.

Only one count was recorded for this clone. This chain joins TRBV16 and TRBJ2-7; a weak D match, TRBD1 (6 bases). Germline V gene sequence: CDR1 KGHSY, CDR2 FQNENV. CDR3 length: 13 residues. V lost 4 bases and J 9 bases, leaving 16 bases between the germline ends. The CDR3 nucleotides are TGTGCCAGCAGCCCAACCTCAGGGGTGGGGCAGTACTTC. Amino acid sequence: CASSPTSGVGQYF. Using reference TRBV16 and TRBJ2-7 for the parts outside the CDR3, the full variable domain is GEEVAQTPKHLVRGEGQKAKLYCAPIKGHSYVFWYQQVLKNEFKFLISFQNENVFDETGMPKERFSAKCLPNSPCSLEIQATKLEDSAVYFCASSPTSGVGQYFGPGTRLTVT.